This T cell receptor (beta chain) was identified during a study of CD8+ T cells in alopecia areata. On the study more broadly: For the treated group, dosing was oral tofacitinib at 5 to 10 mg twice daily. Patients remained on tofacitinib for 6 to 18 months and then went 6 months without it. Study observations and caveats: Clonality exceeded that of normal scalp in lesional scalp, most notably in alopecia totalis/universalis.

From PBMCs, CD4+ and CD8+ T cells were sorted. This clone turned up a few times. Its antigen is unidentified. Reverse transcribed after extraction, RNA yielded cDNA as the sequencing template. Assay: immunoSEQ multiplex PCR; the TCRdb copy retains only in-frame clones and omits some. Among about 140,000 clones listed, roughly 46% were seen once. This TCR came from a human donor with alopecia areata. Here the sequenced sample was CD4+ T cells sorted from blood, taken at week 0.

CDR3 protein: CASTLALGLGTEAFF. In nucleotides, the CDR3 is TGTGCCAGCACCCTAGCTCTCGGGCTGGGCACTGAAGCTTTCTTT. The chain joins TRBV27 to TRBJ1-1, with no clear D. The V end was cut by 7 bases, the J end by 4 bases, with 19 bases between. Germline values: CDR1 MNHEY, CDR2 SMNVEV (reference sequence). CDR3 length: 15 residues.